This T cell receptor (beta chain) was sequenced for a study of shared clonotypes between healthy human individuals. It was approximately 0.2 ug DNA, about 30,000 T cell genomes, that sorted-subset replicate PCRs used. Method: immunoSEQ multiplex PCR; TCRdb's copy keeps in-frame clones and lacks some. The sample yields 2 million to 3 million clones, roughly 93% seen once. The sequenced sample was naive CD4+ T cells from PBMCs. Subset of the sample: CD45RA+ positively selected. The TCR sequence derives from a man aged 18 to 30 in good health. Some clones in this sample may be carry-over from other donors' samples.

CDR3 residues: CASSPRHNQETQYF. The DNA for the CDR3 is TGTGCCAGCAGCCCACGACACAACCAAGAGACCCAGTACTTC. The rearrangement joins TRBV7-3 to TRBJ2-5; no clear D. Germline lookup yields CDR1 SGHTA and CDR2 FQGTGA. This CDR3 is 14 amino acids long. Trimming pared 5 bases from V and 0 bases from J, leaving 10 bases between. The whole variable domain, filled in from reference TRBV7-3 and TRBJ2-5, reads GAGVSQTPSNKVTEKGKYVELRCDPISGHTALYWYRQSLGQGPEFLIYFQGTGAADDSGLPNDRFFAVRPEGSVSTLKIQRTERGDSAVYLCASSPRHNQETQYFGPGTRLLVL.